This TCR beta chain is from a study of regulatory T cells in long-lasting Graves disease. The study's findings and limits: In persistent patients, shared public clonotypes (2,741) outnumbered those in new patients (approximately 970).

This clonotype has at least ten counts. What it recognizes is unknown. Described time point: newly diagnosed GD, antithyroid drugs for less than 3 months. RNA isolated from PBMCs was used to make the TCR library. This CDR3 has 13 residues. Germline V gives CDR1 MDHEN, CDR2 SYDVKM. V was pared by 4 bases and J by 2 bases, with 8 bases between. Sequencing libraries for TCR beta were prepared with iRepertoire HTBI primers and Arm-PCR of CDR3 regions. Via MiXCR, TCRdb re-called the multiplex PCR reads, giving one row per CDR3 protein. The sample carries over 400,000 distinct CDR3 sequences, 14% recorded once. The same sample was also studied in work on T cells in Graves' hyperthyroidism and ophthalmopathy.

This sequence joins TRBV28 and TRBJ1-1; no clear D gene. This sequence originates from a woman aged 45-65 years with Graves disease. The sample consisted of peripheral blood mononuclear cells (PBMCs), taken at new diagnosis, from a patient treated with antithyroid drugs. In DNA, the CDR3 is TGTGCCAGCAGTTCGACCCACAACACTGAAGCTTTCTTT. As protein: CASSSTHNTEAFF.